This T cell receptor (beta chain) comes out of a study of shared clonotypes between healthy human individuals. Measured with immunoSEQ multiplex PCR; TCRdb has only the in-frame clones, and not every one. The top ten clones hold 0.14% of a sample with a few million clones, around 90% of them seen once. Memory CD4+ cells were the fraction left after CD45RA+ naive selection. With 1 base removed from V and 0 bases from J, the gap between germline ends came to 14 bases. CDR1 and CDR2 from the germline V gene are SGHRS and YFSETQ. The CDR3 loop spans 16 amino acids. Notes on this clone: The antigen is unknown.

Study-wide points: Rarefaction revealed incomplete sorted-subset sequencing despite large depth. Depth of sequencing was expected to influence donor clonotype sharing.

Sequenced input: naive CD4+ T cells sorted from blood. Subset given: CD45RA+ positively selected. This sequence originates from a man between 18 and 29 years old in good health. This chain links TRBV5-1 with TRBJ2-7; D possibly corresponds to TRBD2 (7 bases). The CDR3 nucleotides are TGCGCCAGCAGCTTGTGGGGGGGGCAAAGCTCCTACGAGCAGTACTTC. Protein sequence: CASSLWGGQSSYEQYF.